The clone carrying this T cell receptor (beta chain) came up a few times. The sample holds other DNA sequences that translate to the same CDR3. Individuals aged roughly 18 to 90 years were recruited from approximately 22 US areas. This sample was taken from a study of blood T cell repertoires in COVID-19. This CDR3 spans 14 amino acids. Losses at the gene ends were 6 bases for V and 5 bases for J; bases not matched to a gene: 7. The germline CDR1 and CDR2 sequences are MNHEY and SVGAGI. As originally analysed: Cell counts per sample came from amplifying reference gene primers. Measured with immunoSEQ multiplex PCR; TCRdb has only the in-frame clones, and not every one. The D gene and trimming were derived from the DNA, and the V and J assignments and clone size from that table. The data show 360,000 or so clones, with approximately 84% seen just once and approximately 3% held by the top ten.

V usage is TRBV6-5 and J usage is TRBJ1-5; 7 bases fit TRBD1. The sequenced material came from PBMCs or T cells enriched from blood (not recorded which). The sequence derives from a woman in her 30s who had recovered from COVID-19. The CDR3 protein is CASSKQGRDQPQHF. The CDR3 coding sequence is TGTGCCAGCAGCAAACAGGGGCGAGATCAGCCCCAGCATTTT.